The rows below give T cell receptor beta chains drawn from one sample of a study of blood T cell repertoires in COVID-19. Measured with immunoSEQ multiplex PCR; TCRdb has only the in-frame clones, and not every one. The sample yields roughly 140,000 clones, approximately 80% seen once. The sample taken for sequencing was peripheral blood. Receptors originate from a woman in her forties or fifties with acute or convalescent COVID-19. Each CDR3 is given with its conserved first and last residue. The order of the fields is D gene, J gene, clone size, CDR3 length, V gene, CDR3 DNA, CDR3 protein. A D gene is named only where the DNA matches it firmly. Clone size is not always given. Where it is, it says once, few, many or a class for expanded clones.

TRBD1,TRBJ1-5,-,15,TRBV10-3,TGTGCCATCAGCACACAGGGGGCAGGCAATCAGCCCCAGCATTTT,CAISTQGAGNQPQHF
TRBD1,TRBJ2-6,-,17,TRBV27,TGTGCCAGCACCGGGACAGGGTGGTTGACTGGGGCCAACGTCCTGACTTTC,CASTGTGWLTGANVLTF
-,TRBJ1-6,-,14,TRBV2,TGTGCCAGCACGCCCGACGGGGTAGGATCACCCCTCCACTTT,CASTPDGVGSPLHF
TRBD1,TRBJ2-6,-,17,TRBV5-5,TGTGCCAGCAGCTTGGTATCAGGGGGCTCTGGGGCCAACGTCCTGACTTTC,CASSLVSGGSGANVLTF
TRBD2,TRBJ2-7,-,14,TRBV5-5,TGTGCCAGCAGCTTGGGGACTAGCTCTTCCGAGCAGTACTTC,CASSLGTSSSEQYF
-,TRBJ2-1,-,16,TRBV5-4,TGTGCCAGCAGCTCGGAGGTGGCGGTCTCCTACAATGAGCAGTTCTTC,CASSSEVAVSYNEQFF
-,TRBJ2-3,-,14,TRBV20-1,TGCAGTGCTAGTGGGCCATATAGCACAGATACGCAGTATTTT,CSASGPYSTDTQYF
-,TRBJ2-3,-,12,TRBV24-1,TGTGCCACCAGTGTCTACACAGATACGCAGTATTTT,CATSVYTDTQYF
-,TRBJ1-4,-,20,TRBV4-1,TGCGCCAGCAGCCAAGTAGGGGGTCCCCTGAAGGATGCAACTAATGAAAAACTGTTTTTT,CASSQVGGPLKDATNEKLFF
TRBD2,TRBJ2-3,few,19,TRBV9,TGTGCCAGCAGCGCCACCGGGACTAGCGGGATGAGGAGCACAGATACGCAGTATTTT,CASSATGTSGMRSTDTQYF
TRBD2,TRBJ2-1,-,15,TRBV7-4,TGTGCCAGCAGCTTAGGCGGGGGGCCAAAAAATGAGCAGTTCTTC,CASSLGGGPKNEQFF
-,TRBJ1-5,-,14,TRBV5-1,TGCGCCAGCAGCCCACAGGGAAGCAATCAGCCCCAGCATTTT,CASSPQGSNQPQHF
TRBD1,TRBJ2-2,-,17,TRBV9,TGTGCCAGCAGCGTAGGGGTGGGACAGGGGGCATTCGGGGAGCTGTTTTTT,CASSVGVGQGAFGELFF
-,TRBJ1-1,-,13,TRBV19,TGTGCCTCTCGCCGGGGTATATACACTGAAGCTTTCTTT,CASRRGIYTEAFF
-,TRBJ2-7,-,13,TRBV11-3,TGTGCCAGCAGCTTAGACCCGCAGTACGAGCAGTACTTC,CASSLDPQYEQYF
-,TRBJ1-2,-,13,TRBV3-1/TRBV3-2,TGTGCCAGCACCCACAGTGGCGGCGATGGCTACACCTTC,CASTHSGGDGYTF
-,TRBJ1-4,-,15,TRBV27,TGTGCCAGCAGTCCCGAGACAGCCTATAATGAAAAACTGTTTTTT,CASSPETAYNEKLFF
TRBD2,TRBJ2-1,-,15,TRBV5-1,TGCGCCAGCAGCTTGAGCGGGGGGACCTTTAATGAGCAGTTCTTC,CASSLSGGTFNEQFF
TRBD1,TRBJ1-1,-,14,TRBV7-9,TGTGCCAGCAGGTCTCACAGGGGGCGCACTGAAGCTTTCTTT,CASRSHRGRTEAFF
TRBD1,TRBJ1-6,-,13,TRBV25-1,TGTGCCAGCAGACAGGGGTGGAATTCACCCCTCCACTTT,CASRQGWNSPLHF
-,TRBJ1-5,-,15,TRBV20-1,TGCAGTGCTAGTTCTCTGTACACTAGCAATCAGCCCCAGCATTTT,CSASSLYTSNQPQHF
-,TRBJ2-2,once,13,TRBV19,TGTGCCAGTAATAAAGACCGAGGGGGGGAGCTGTTTTTT,CASNKDRGGELFF
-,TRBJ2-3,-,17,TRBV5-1,TGCGCCAGCAGCTTCGGAGCGAATCGATTTGGGACAGATACGCAGTATTTT,CASSFGANRFGTDTQYF
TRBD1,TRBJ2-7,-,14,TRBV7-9,TGTGCCAGCAGCGCCCAGGGACAGGGGTACGAGCAGTACTTC,CASSAQGQGYEQYF
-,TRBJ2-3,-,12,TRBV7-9,TGTGCCAGCAGCCCCACTACAGATACGCAGTATTTT,CASSPTTDTQYF
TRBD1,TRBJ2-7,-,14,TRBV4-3,TGCGCCAGCAGCCATGAACAGGGGGCCCTCGAGCAGTACTTC,CASSHEQGALEQYF
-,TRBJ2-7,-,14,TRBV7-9,TGTGCCAGCAGCCTGGCAGGGTCCTCCTACGAGCAGTACTTC,CASSLAGSSYEQYF
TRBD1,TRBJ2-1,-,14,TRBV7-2,TGTGCCAGCAGCTCCAGGACAGGGACCAATGAGCAGTTCTTC,CASSSRTGTNEQFF
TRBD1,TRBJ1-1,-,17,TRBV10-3,TGTGCCATCAGTGACTGGGGCAGGGGGCAGGGGAACACTGAAGCTTTCTTT,CAISDWGRGQGNTEAFF
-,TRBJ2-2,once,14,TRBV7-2,TGTGCCAGCAGCTCTCAGGGTCGCACCGGGGAGCTGTTTTTT,CASSSQGRTGELFF
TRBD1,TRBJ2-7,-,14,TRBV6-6,TGTGCCAGCAGTTCTGGACAGGGAGGCTACGAGCAGTACTTC,CASSSGQGGYEQYF
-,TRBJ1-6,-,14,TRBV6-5,TGTGCCAGCAGGAGAGACGCGGGGGATTCACCCCTCCACTTT,CASRRDAGDSPLHF
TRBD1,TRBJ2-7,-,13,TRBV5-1,TGCGCCAGACACAGGGGGCAAGCCTACGAGCAGTACTTC,CARHRGQAYEQYF
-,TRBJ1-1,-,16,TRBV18,TGTGCCAGCTCACCACTGCACAGTCGAAAGGACACTGAAGCTTTCTTT,CASSPLHSRKDTEAFF
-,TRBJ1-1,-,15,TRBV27,TGTGCCAGCACCAAAAAGCCCGGGGGGAACACTGAAGCTTTCTTT,CASTKKPGGNTEAFF
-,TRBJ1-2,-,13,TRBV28,TGTGCCAGCAGTTTAATGCGGGGAAGTGGCTACACCTTC,CASSLMRGSGYTF
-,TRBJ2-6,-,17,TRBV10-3,TGTGCCATCAGTGGGGGGGGCGGAAGCTCTGGGGCCAACGTCCTGACTTTC,CAISGGGGSSGANVLTF
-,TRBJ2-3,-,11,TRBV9,TGTGCCAGCAGCGGGAGGGATACGCAGTATTTT,CASSGRDTQYF
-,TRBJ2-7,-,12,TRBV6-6,TGTGCCAGCTCGAGTACAGGGTTCGAGCAGTACTTC,CASSSTGFEQYF
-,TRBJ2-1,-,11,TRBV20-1,TGCAGTGTTTCACGAGGTAATGAGCAGTTCTTC,CSVSRGNEQFF
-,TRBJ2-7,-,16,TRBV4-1,TGCGCCAGCAGCCAAGATCGTCAGGGCGCGGCCTACGAGCAGTACTTC,CASSQDRQGAAYEQYF